The 27 T cell receptor beta chains below were found in one sample sequenced in a study of blood T cell repertoires in COVID-19. The repertoire was sequenced with immunoSEQ multiplex PCR; TCRdb's copy has only in-frame clones and lacks some. This sample has a few hundred thousand clones, with 84% found just once. The specimen was peripheral blood. These receptors were taken from a man aged 50 to 59 with active or convalescent COVID-19.

Points on this clone: In the same sample, other DNA sequences code for this CDR3. V usage is TRBV9 and J usage is TRBJ2-2; D might be TRBD2 (6 bases). With 2 bases removed from V and 1 base from J, the gap between germline ends came to 6 bases. This CDR3 has 14 residues. Germline CDR1 and CDR2: SGDLS and YYNGEE. The chain's CDR3 is CASSVGGNTGELFF. The CDR3 DNA reads TGTGCCAGCAGCGTCGGGGGGAACACCGGGGAGCTGTTTTTT.

This clone was picked up one time. The chain is built from TRBV19 and TRBJ1-3; 7 bases map to TRBD1. CDR3 size: 15 residues. The germline V gene encodes CDR1 LNHDA and CDR2 SQIVND (reference sequence). Germline trimming cut 3 bases from V and 9 bases from J; bases unmatched to any gene: 11. The CDR3 sequence is CASSIVGTDIFTIYF. Here the CDR3 DNA reads TGTGCCAGTAGTATCGTTGGGACAGATATCTTCACCATATATTTT.

This clone was found a few times. J is TRBJ1-2 and V is TRBV19; D unresolved. The V end was cut by 6 bases, the J end by 3 bases, with 14 bases between. CDR3 length: 14 residues. In germline, CDR1 is LNHDA, CDR2 SQIVND (reference sequence). CDR3 coding DNA: TGTGCCAGTAGACAGAGTCCGGTCGACTATGGCTACACCTTC. The encoded protein is CASRQSPVDYGYTF.

The chain employs TRBV7-9 and TRBJ2-7; 9 positions agree with TRBD1. CDR1 is SEHNR, CDR2 FQNEAQ, per germline (reference sequence). CDR3 length equals 13 residues. Losses at the gene ends were 4 bases for V and 6 bases for J; bases not matched to a gene: 4. The CDR3 spells CASSYRDRAEQYV. DNA of the CDR3: TGTGCCAGCAGCTACCGGGACAGGGCCGAGCAGTACGTC.

The sample holds one count of this clone. The V gene is TRBV11-3, the J gene TRBJ2-1, with 7 nucleotides matching TRBD2. The trim removed 5 bases at V and 9 bases at J, leaving 7 bases unmatched. The V gene's germline CDR1 is SGHNT and CDR2 YENEEA. This CDR3 is 13 amino acids long. Here the CDR3 DNA reads TGTGCCAGCAGCCTCAAGCGGGACCCTGAGCAGTTCTTC. It codes for CASSLKRDPEQFF.

V usage is TRBV2 and J usage is TRBJ1-5; TRBD1 might be the D (6 bases). CDR3 length: 13 amino acids. V was pared by 8 bases and J by 5 bases, with 13 bases between. The germline V gene encodes CDR1 SNHLY and CDR2 FYNNEI. The CDR3 spells CASQGGGDQPQHF. The CDR3 DNA sequence: TGTGCCAGCCAGGGAGGGGGGGATCAGCCCCAGCATTTT.

This clone appeared a few times. The V call is TRBV7-9, the J call TRBJ2-1; D gene ambiguous. V was clipped by 5 bases and J by 2 bases, with 7 bases between them. CDR3 length: 13 amino acids. Per the germline V gene, CDR1 is SEHNR and CDR2 is FQNEAQ (reference sequence). DNA for the CDR3: TGTGCCAGCAGCCCCATCACCTACAATGAGCAGTTCTTC. Translating it yields CASSPITYNEQFF. Full variable domain (missing parts from reference TRBV7-9 and TRBJ2-1): DTGVSQNPRHKITKRGQNVTFRCDPISEHNRLYWYRQTLGQGPEFLTYFQNEAQLEKSRLLSDRFSAERPKGSFSTLEIQRTEQGDSAMYLCASSPITYNEQFFGPGTRLTVL.

This chain connects TRBV7-9 to TRBJ1-5; a possible D gene is TRBD1 (5 bases). The ends were cut back, 2 bases at V and 0 bases at J, with 14 bases in the middle. From germline, CDR1 is SEHNR and CDR2 FQNEAQ (reference sequence). There are 17 residues in the CDR3. The CDR3 loop reads CASSLSSGGPSNQPQHF. The DNA of the CDR3 is TGTGCCAGCAGCTTATCTAGCGGGGGTCCTAGCAATCAGCCCCAGCATTTT.

Only a few counts were recorded for this clone. The chain joins TRBV7-9 to TRBJ1-2, with D hard to call. Trimming removed 4 bases from V and 6 bases from J, with 9 bases in between. The germline V gene encodes CDR1 SEHNR and CDR2 FQNEAQ (reference sequence). The CDR3 extends over 12 amino acids. The CDR3 DNA is TGTGCCAGCAGCTACGCACAGAATGGCTACACCTTC. Translated, it gives CASSYAQNGYTF.

The chain has TRBV6-5 and TRBJ2-2; tentative D call: TRBD2 (6 bases). Germline-derived CDR1 and CDR2 are MNHEY and SVGAGI. V lost 2 bases to trimming and J lost 8 bases, with 12 bases between them. This CDR3 is 14 amino acids long. The CDR3 sequence is CASSYKWRAGELFF. The CDR3 region has the DNA TGTGCCAGCAGTTACAAATGGAGGGCGGGGGAGCTGTTTTTT.

This clone appeared a single time. The rearrangement links TRBV7-2 to TRBJ2-6, with 7 bases lining up with TRBD1. V shed 5 bases, J shed 4 bases, and the junction held 5 bases outside the gene matches. The germline V gene has CDR1 SGHTA and CDR2 FQGNSA. The CDR3 extends over 15 amino acids. In nucleotides, the CDR3 is TGTGCCAGCAGCCCACAGGGGTCCGGGGCCAACGTCCTGACTTTC. It codes for CASSPQGSGANVLTF.

This chain joins TRBV9 and TRBJ2-5; 9 bases are a match to TRBD1. The J segment lost 2 bases and the V segment lost 0 bases, leaving 5 bases of the junction unmatched. CDR1 SGDLS and CDR2 YYNGEE come from the germline V gene. The CDR3 has 16 residues. The CDR3 protein is CASSVEDRGWQETQYF. The CDR3 DNA reads as TGTGCCAGCAGCGTAGAAGACAGGGGGTGGCAAGAGACCCAGTACTTC.

The V and J genes are TRBV27 and TRBJ2-1; tentatively, D is TRBD2 (6 bases). CDR1 MNHEY and CDR2 SMNVEV come from the germline V gene (reference sequence). The CDR3 loop spans 19 amino acids. V was shortened by 6 bases and J by 0 bases, with 24 bases between the two germline ends. The CDR3 sequence: CASSTRDFRLGPSYNEQFF. CDR3 coding DNA: TGTGCCAGCAGCACCCGGGACTTTCGTTTGGGACCCTCCTACAATGAGCAGTTCTTC.

V and J are TRBV30 and TRBJ2-3, with D tentatively TRBD2 (5 bases). V was cut by 4 bases and J by 2 bases, with 10 bases left in between. CDR3 length: 13 amino acids. The germline gives CDR1 GTSNPN, CDR2 SVGIG (reference sequence). CDR3: CAWIGGLTDTQYF. The CDR3 DNA reads TGTGCCTGGATTGGCGGGCTCACAGATACGCAGTATTTT.

The CDR3 DNA follows: TGTGCCAGCACCCCCGTCGACAGGGCAGCACAGCCCCAGCATTTT. This sequence encodes CASTPVDRAAQPQHF. V is TRBV2 and J is TRBJ1-5; 7 bases are shared with TRBD1. This CDR3 has 15 amino acids. Germline CDR1 and CDR2: SNHLY and FYNNEI. J lost 7 bases, V lost 7 bases, and 13 bases had no gene match. Looking up the rest from reference TRBV2 and TRBJ1-5 gives the full variable domain: EPEVTQTPSHQVTQMGQEVILRCVPISNHLYFYWYRQILGQKVEFLVSFYNNEISEKSEIFDDQFSVERPDGSNFTLKIRSTKLEDSAMYFCASTPVDRAAQPQHFGDGTRLSIL.

This chain links TRBV5-5 with TRBJ2-7; TRBD1 matches at 9 bases. The V gene's germline CDR1 is SGHKS and CDR2 YYEKEE (reference sequence). Trimming at V came to 0 bases and at J to 2 bases, leaving 3 bases not matched to a gene. There are 15 residues in the CDR3. Here the CDR3 reads CASSLEDRGTYEQYV. CDR3 DNA sequence: TGTGCCAGCAGCTTGGAGGACAGGGGAACCTACGAGCAGTACGTC.

The rearrangement uses TRBV5-5 and TRBJ2-2, with 7 bases lining up with TRBD2. Per germline, CDR1 SGHKS and CDR2 YYEKEE (reference sequence). CDR3 length equals 15 residues. V shed 7 bases, J shed 5 bases, and the junction held 11 bases outside the gene matches. This CDR3 is CASEAAGAGTGELFF. The CDR3 DNA is TGTGCCAGCGAGGCGGCGGGAGCGGGGACCGGGGAGCTGTTTTTT.

The rearrangement joins TRBV28 to TRBJ2-4; D gene ambiguous. V dropped 6 bases and J dropped 0 bases, with 15 bases sitting between them. The germline gives CDR1 MDHEN, CDR2 SYDVKM. The CDR3 covers 16 residues. CDR3 residues: CASSTRYYLAKNIQYF. The CDR3 DNA sequence: TGTGCCAGCAGCACTCGTTATTACCTAGCCAAAAACATTCAGTACTTC.

This chain joins TRBV7-7 and TRBJ2-7; weak D call: TRBD1 (6 bases). The CDR3 spans 16 residues. Germline lookup yields CDR1 SSHAT and CDR2 FNYEAQ (reference sequence). Trimming pared 7 bases from V and 1 base from J, leaving 20 bases between. The CDR3 DNA is TGTGCCAGCACTCCCGTGGGGGCGGGCTTATCCTACGAGCAGTACTTC. This translates into CASTPVGAGLSYEQYF.

This clone has just a few counts. The rearrangement links TRBV5-1 to TRBJ2-7; 10 bases are a match to TRBD1. This CDR3 comprises 13 residues. Looked up from germline, CDR1 is SGHRS and CDR2 is YFSETQ. The J segment lost 6 bases and the V segment lost 2 bases, leaving 2 bases of the junction unmatched. CDR3 amino acids: CASSFGTGAEQYF. The CDR3 DNA follows: TGCGCCAGCAGCTTCGGGACAGGGGCCGAGCAGTACTTC.

The chain is built from TRBV7-2 and TRBJ2-5, with TRBD2 matching over 7 bases. The CDR3 is 15 amino acids. The J segment lost 2 bases and the V segment lost 3 bases, leaving 6 bases of the junction unmatched. CDR1 and CDR2 from the germline V gene are SGHTA and FQGNSA. This CDR3 is CASSFQRGEQETQYF. DNA of the CDR3: TGTGCCAGCAGCTTTCAGCGGGGCGAGCAAGAGACCCAGTACTTC. The whole variable domain, filled in from reference TRBV7-2 and TRBJ2-5, reads GAGVSQSPSNKVTEKGKDVELRCDPISGHTALYWYRQSLGQGLEFLIYFQGNSAPDKSGLPSDRFSAERTGGSVSTLTIQRTQQEDSAVYLCASSFQRGEQETQYFGPGTRLLVL.

J is TRBJ2-2 and V is TRBV13; D is ambiguous. The CDR3 runs 16 residues. The V and J ends lost 0 bases and 7 bases respectively, with 15 bases between them. CDR1 and CDR2 (germline): PRHDT, FYEKMQ (reference sequence). The CDR3 protein is CASSLGLKSPDGELFF. The CDR3, as DNA: TGTGCCAGCAGCTTAGGCCTAAAGTCCCCCGACGGGGAGCTGTTTTTT. The variable domain in full, with the rest retrieved from reference TRBV13 and TRBJ2-2, is AAGVIQSPRHLIKEKRETATLKCYPIPRHDTVYWYQQGPGQDPQFLISFYEKMQSDKGSIPDRFSAQQFSDYHSELNMSSLELGDSALYFCASSLGLKSPDGELFFGEGSRLTVL.

The gene calls are TRBV4-2 and TRBJ1-4; 7 bases are shared with TRBD1. Germline assignment: CDR1 LGHNA and CDR2 YNFKEQ. This CDR3 comprises 16 residues. The junction had 9 bases not matched to a gene; V was cut back by 3 bases and J by 5 bases. The CDR3 reads CASSHQSVRGNEKLFF. CDR3 coding DNA: TGTGCCAGCAGCCACCAAAGCGTCAGGGGGAATGAAAAACTGTTTTTT.

V gene TRBV5-6 combines with J gene TRBJ2-7; TRBD2 matches at 12 bases. V was pared by 1 base and J by 6 bases, with 5 bases of the junction left unmatched. Germline V gene sequence: CDR1 SGHDT, CDR2 YYEEEE. This CDR3 is 15 amino acids long. The CDR3 bases are TGTGCCAGCAGCTTGTCTAGCGGGGGGGCGTTCGAGCAGTACGTC. Translated: CASSLSSGGAFEQYV.

The rearrangement uses TRBV6-4 and TRBJ2-3, with 9 bases lining up with TRBD2. This CDR3 has 16 residues. Germline V gene sequence: CDR1 MRHNA, CDR2 SNTAGT. Unmatched junction bases numbered 9, after V lost 4 bases and J lost 4 bases. The CDR3 is CASSVSPSGIPDTQYF. Here the CDR3 DNA reads TGTGCCAGCAGTGTTTCCCCTAGCGGGATCCCAGATACGCAGTATTTT.

J is TRBJ1-1 and V is TRBV24-1, with TRBD1 matching 7 bases. The CDR3 spans 11 residues. The J segment lost 12 bases and the V segment lost 4 bases, leaving 4 bases of the junction unmatched. Germline V lookup: CDR1 KGHDR, CDR2 SFDVKD. The CDR3 protein is CATSDGTDSFF. The CDR3 DNA is TGTGCCACCAGTGACGGGACAGACTCTTTCTTT.

The V call is TRBV28, the J call TRBJ1-2; D remains ambiguous. Between the trimmed V and J ends, which lost 1 base and 3 bases, there was a span of 6 bases. The CDR3 has 13 residues. Looked up from germline, CDR1 is MDHEN and CDR2 is SYDVKM. Here the CDR3 DNA reads TGTGCCAGCAGTTTATTTCAGGACTATGGCTACACCTTC. It yields the protein CASSLFQDYGYTF.